This TCR beta chain was identified during a study of memory CD4+ T cells and cytomegalovirus serostatus. Study in general: Of the healthy Belgian adults, 9 were CMV seropositive and 20 to 30 seronegative. Findings and caveats of the study: About 40% of the roughly 160 known CMV-associated TCRbeta sequences appeared in CD4+ memory.

The repertoire was sequenced with immunoSEQ multiplex PCR; TCRdb's copy has only in-frame clones and lacks some. The sample contains roughly 45,000 clones, around 78% of which appear only once. This clone has just one count. The antigen is unknown. Single viable CD3+CD4+CD8-CD45RO+ cells were sorted as the memory CD4+ T cells. Donors' CMV status reflects serum IgG against pp150, pp28, p38, p52. After thawing, CD4+ T cells were positively selected. V was pared by 0 bases and J by 2 bases, with 9 bases between. This CDR3 region has 16 residues. CDR1 is SGHRS and CDR2 is YFSETQ in the germline V gene. This clonotype originated in an adult in good health and CMV-seronegative. Sequenced material: memory CD4+ T cells from blood. V is TRBV5-1 and J is TRBJ2-6, with a possible D match to TRBD2 (5 bases). CDR3 in amino acids: CASSLESRAGANVLTF. CDR3 DNA sequence: TGCGCCAGCAGCTTGGAATCGAGGGCTGGGGCCAACGTCCTGACTTTC.